A single sample is the source of the 11 T cell receptor beta chains below, sequenced in a study. TCRdb itself ran the RT-PCR reads through MiXCR, one entry per CDR3 protein. Of about 680,000 distinct CDR3 sequences in the sample, 14% were seen once. The sequenced sample was memory CD4+ T cells from blood. Receptor source: a female donor in good health, serving as a healthy control.

This clonotype was detected many times. V usage is TRBV4-3 and J usage is TRBJ2-2; 11 positions agree with TRBD1. The CDR3 covers 16 residues. CDR1 and CDR2 (germline): LGHNA, YSLEER. V lost 0 bases to trimming and J lost 7 bases; unmatched junction nucleotides: 4. CDR3 in amino acids: CASSQEGTGGVGELFF. For the CDR3, the DNA is TGCGCCAGCAGCCAAGAGGGGACAGGGGGTGTCGGGGAGCTGTTTTTT.

The CDR3 loop is CASRHLQGSPYEQYF. DNA for the CDR3: TGTGCCAGCAGGCATCTTCAGGGGTCTCCCTACGAGCAGTACTTC. The rearrangement links TRBV11-2 to TRBJ2-7; D is perhaps TRBD1 (6 bases). CDR3 size: 15 residues. Deletions cut 6 bases from V and 2 bases from J, with 17 bases between. The germline V gene encodes CDR1 SGHAT and CDR2 FQNNGV.

This clonotype was seen a few times. J is TRBJ2-1 and V is TRBV27; the D gene is possibly TRBD1 (6 bases). This CDR3 contains 16 residues. Germline V gene lookup returns CDR1 MNHEY and CDR2 SMNVEV (reference sequence). V was shortened by 3 bases and J by 8 bases, with 20 bases between the two germline ends. The DNA for the CDR3 is TGTGCCAGCAGTTTTAAGGGGGACCCCCGGAGCGATGAGCAGTTCTTC. Translation gives CASSFKGDPRSDEQFF.

In this sample, this clonotype turned up many times. This chain uses TRBV7-2 with TRBJ2-5, with TRBD1 as a possible D gene (6 bases). The V gene lost 8 bases and the J gene lost 9 bases, with 16 bases spanning the gap. The CDR3 covers 12 residues. The germline CDR1 and CDR2 sequences are SGHTA and FQGNSA. In DNA, the CDR3 is TGTGCCAGCGGTCTCAGGGGCATGGCCCAGTACTTC. It yields the protein CASGLRGMAQYF.

The chain has TRBV6-5 and TRBJ2-1, with 8 bases aligning to TRBD2. The germline CDR1 and CDR2 sequences are MNHEY and SVGAGI. Germline trimming cut 4 bases from V and 5 bases from J; bases unmatched to any gene: 7. This CDR3 contains 15 residues. CDR3 loop: CASSSRGRFDNEQFF. As DNA, the CDR3 is TGTGCCAGCAGTTCACGCGGGAGGTTTGACAATGAGCAGTTCTTC.

The rearrangement uses TRBV6-2 or TRBV6-3 and TRBJ2-7; D remains ambiguous. The CDR3 totals 12 residues. Germline V gives CDR1 MNHEY, CDR2 SVGEGT. V was clipped by 6 bases and J by 5 bases, with 11 bases between them. The CDR3 sequence is CASRSDVNEQYF. The CDR3 DNA reads as TGTGCCAGCAGGTCGGACGTTAACGAGCAGTACTTC.

The chain carries TRBV5-1 and TRBJ1-2; TRBD1 matches at 10 bases. The CDR3 loop spans 13 amino acids. Germline values: CDR1 SGHRS, CDR2 YFSETQ. The junction had 10 bases not matched to a gene; V was cut back by 4 bases and J by 13 bases. The CDR3 bases are TGCGCCAGCAGCGTCAACTTGGGACAGGGGATCACCTTC. Translating it yields CASSVNLGQGITF.

The J gene is TRBJ1-5, the V gene TRBV15; D is unclear. Per the germline V gene, CDR1 is LNHNV and CDR2 is YYDKDF (reference sequence). The ends were cut back, 0 bases at V and 7 bases at J, with 13 bases in the middle. The CDR3 is 15 residues long. The CDR3 region is CATSRDRHVDQPQHF. CDR3 DNA sequence: TGTGCCACCAGCAGAGACCGTCACGTCGACCAGCCCCAGCATTTT. Filled out from reference TRBV15 and TRBJ1-5, the complete variable domain reads DAMVIQNPRYQVTQFGKPVTLSCSQTLNHNVMYWYQQKSSQAPKLLFHYYDKDFNNEADTPDNFQSRRPNTSFCFLDIRSPGLGDTAMYLCATSRDRHVDQPQHFGDGTRLSIL.

J is TRBJ1-1 and V is TRBV19, with 7 bases lining up with TRBD1. J lost 3 bases, V lost 6 bases, and 10 bases had no gene match. Germline V CDR1 and CDR2: LNHDA, SQIVND (reference sequence). This CDR3 has 15 residues. This chain's CDR3 is CASSNIDRDHTEAFF. The CDR3 coding sequence is TGTGCCAGTAGCAATATAGACAGGGATCACACTGAAGCTTTCTTT.

This clonotype has ten or more counts. The CDR3 sequence is CSAGGQGTAYEQYF. The DNA of the CDR3 is TGCAGTGCTGGGGGGCAGGGTACTGCCTACGAGCAGTACTTC. The chain combines TRBV20-1 with TRBJ2-7; the D call may be TRBD1 or TRBD2 (6 bases each). The CDR3 consists of 14 residues. V shed 5 bases and J shed 2 bases, with 16 bases lying between them. The V gene's germline CDR1 is DFQATT and CDR2 SNEGSKA (reference sequence).

The chain combines TRBV18 with TRBJ1-1; a weak D match, TRBD1 (5 bases). This CDR3 comprises 14 residues. V shed 5 bases and J shed 6 bases, with 16 bases lying between them. The V gene's germline CDR1 is KGHSH and CDR2 LQKENI. In DNA form, the CDR3 reads TGTGCCAGCTCATTCTATGGGGGTCAGGCTGAAGCTTTCTTT. Translated: CASSFYGGQAEAFF.